The 25 T cell receptor beta chains listed next were all sequenced from one sample in a study of blood T cell repertoires in COVID-19. This table comes from immunoSEQ multiplex PCR, and its TCRdb copy is limited to in-frame clones, with some not included. The sample consists of approximately 96,000 clones, 70% to 90% of them appearing once. The sequenced sample was peripheral blood. The source of these receptors is a human donor with COVID-19, enrolled during active disease. The donor label of this sample is uncertain.

V gene TRBV11-3 combines with J gene TRBJ2-5; 8 nucleotides align to TRBD1. Germline loops: CDR1 SGHNT, CDR2 YENEEA. CDR3 length: 17 residues. J was trimmed by 1 base and V by 4 bases; bases with no gene match: 11. The CDR3 spells CASSSGQGVPTQETQYF. In nucleotides, the CDR3 is TGTGCCAGCAGCTCTGGACAGGGAGTCCCTACCCAAGAGACCCAGTACTTC.

The chain joins TRBV7-6 to TRBJ2-5, with a weak D call TRBD2 (6 bases). The CDR3 is made up of 14 amino acids. The germline V gene encodes CDR1 SGHVS and CDR2 FNYEAQ. V was clipped by 7 bases and J by 2 bases, with 14 bases between them. CDR3 region: CASILGGLQETQYF. The CDR3 region has the DNA TGTGCCAGCATCTTGGGAGGTCTGCAAGAGACCCAGTACTTC.

The chain recombines TRBV10-2 with TRBJ2-7; tentative D call: TRBD2 (6 bases). The CDR3 is 11 amino acids. Trimming cost V 3 bases and J 6 bases, with 6 bases left between them. The germline V gene has CDR1 WSHSY and CDR2 SAAADI. The CDR3 protein is CASSEAGEQYF. The CDR3 DNA follows: TGCGCCAGCAGTGAAGCGGGCGAGCAGTACTTC.

V is TRBV5-1 and J is TRBJ2-1; 7 bases fit TRBD1. Losses at the gene ends were 4 bases for V and 8 bases for J; bases not matched to a gene: 18. In germline, CDR1 is SGHRS, CDR2 YFSETQ. The CDR3 covers 17 residues. The CDR3 sequence: CASSPRALLGQSDEQFF. In nucleotides, the CDR3 is TGCGCCAGCAGCCCCAGGGCCCTATTGGGACAGTCGGATGAGCAGTTCTTC.

V is TRBV5-1 and J is TRBJ2-5, with a tentative D call TRBD1 (6 bases). Germline values: CDR1 SGHRS, CDR2 YFSETQ. V was clipped by 4 bases and J by 4 bases, with 26 bases between them. The CDR3 covers 18 residues. The CDR3 reads CASSLTLGAQGLGETQYF. The DNA of the CDR3 is TGCGCCAGCAGCCTGACCCTGGGAGCACAGGGATTGGGAGAGACCCAGTACTTC.

The rearrangement links TRBV5-1 to TRBJ1-2, with D unresolved. CDR1 SGHRS and CDR2 YFSETQ come from the germline V gene. This CDR3 has 13 residues. Deletions cut 0 bases from V and 14 bases from J, with 17 bases between. The CDR3 coding sequence is TGCGCCAGCAGCTTGGGAGGTTCGGGGTGGTGGACCTTC. The encoded protein is CASSLGGSGWWTF.

This clone appeared once. J is TRBJ2-7 and V is TRBV5-4; 7 bases align to TRBD1. This CDR3 has 15 residues. Unmatched junction bases numbered 11, after V lost 5 bases and J lost 3 bases. Germline V gene data show CDR1 as SGHNT and CDR2 as YYREEE (reference sequence). The CDR3, as DNA: TGTGCCAGCAGGAGGGACAGATGGTTGTACTACGAGCAGTACTTC. This translates into CASRRDRWLYYEQYF.

J is TRBJ1-2 and V is TRBV6-6; a possible D gene is TRBD1 (5 bases). V lost 7 bases and J 5 bases, leaving 14 bases between the germline ends. The CDR3 contains 13 residues. Germline V lookup: CDR1 MNHNY, CDR2 SVGAGI (reference sequence). The CDR3 DNA reads as TGTGCCAGCACTCCCGGACAAGCTTATGGCTACACCTTC. This encodes CASTPGQAYGYTF.

This clone was seen only a few times. The chain carries TRBV19 and TRBJ1-5; D is unresolved. V was cut by 0 bases and J by 0 bases, with 6 bases left in between. CDR1 is LNHDA and CDR2 is SQIVND in the germline V gene (reference sequence). The length of the CDR3 is 15 residues. This CDR3 is CASSIEQLSNQPQHF. CDR3 DNA sequence: TGTGCCAGTAGTATAGAACAGCTTAGCAATCAGCCCCAGCATTTT.

Of note for this clone: The same CDR3 can be traced to other DNA sequences in this sample. The chain links TRBV19 to TRBJ1-1; D possibly corresponds to TRBD1 (5 bases). CDR1 and CDR2 (germline): LNHDA, SQIVND (reference sequence). Trimming took 2 bases from V and 5 from J, leaving 9 bases between them. The CDR3 spans 13 residues. CDR3 coding DNA: TGTGCCAGTAGTATACAGGGCGGAACTGAAGCTTTCTTT. This translates into CASSIQGGTEAFF.

The sample holds one count of this clone. The chain uses TRBV27 and TRBJ2-7; D unresolved. The CDR3 runs to 12 residues. CDR1 and CDR2 (germline): MNHEY, SMNVEV (reference sequence). V lost 3 bases and J 5 bases, leaving 8 bases between the germline ends. The CDR3 is CASSFNRDEQYF. As DNA, the CDR3 is TGTGCCAGCAGTTTCAACCGCGACGAGCAGTACTTC.

J is TRBJ1-6 and V is TRBV3-1 (or the pseudogene TRBV3-2); the match to TRBD1 covers 7 bases. CDR1 is LGHDT and CDR2 is YNNKEL in the germline V gene (reference sequence). V gave up 1 base and J gave up 6 bases; unmatched junction bases: 3. The CDR3 contains 15 residues. The CDR3: CASSQGRGLNSPLHF. Here the CDR3 DNA reads TGTGCCAGCAGCCAAGGGAGGGGGCTTAATTCACCCCTCCACTTT.

V gene TRBV5-5 combines with J gene TRBJ2-7; D perhaps matches TRBD2 (5 bases). This CDR3 comprises 11 residues. V was cut by 0 bases and J by 12 bases, with 10 bases left in between. In germline, CDR1 is SGHKS, CDR2 YYEKEE (reference sequence). The CDR3 DNA follows: TGTGCCAGCAGCTTGGGAGGGATCCCGTACTTC. This sequence encodes CASSLGGIPYF.

The chain combines TRBV15 with TRBJ1-2; perhaps TRBD1 as D (6 bases). V was pared by 5 bases and J by 0 bases, with 25 bases between. Germline CDR1 LNHNV, CDR2 YYDKDF (reference sequence). There are 19 residues in the CDR3. The CDR3 is CATSGRGFQGRLANYGYTF. DNA of the CDR3: TGTGCCACCAGCGGCCGAGGGTTTCAGGGGCGTCTTGCTAACTATGGCTACACCTTC. The full variable domain, completed using reference TRBV15 and TRBJ1-2, is DAMVIQNPRYQVTQFGKPVTLSCSQTLNHNVMYWYQQKSSQAPKLLFHYYDKDFNNEADTPDNFQSRRPNTSFCFLDIRSPGLGDTAMYLCATSGRGFQGRLANYGYTFGSGTRLTVV.

The rearrangement uses TRBV29-1 and TRBJ1-1, with D tentatively TRBD1 (5 bases). The CDR3 is 13 residues long. V dropped 7 bases and J dropped 1 base, with 13 bases sitting between them. Germline CDR1 reads SQVTM; CDR2 reads ANQGSEA. CDR3 protein: CSAFQGWNTEAFF. CDR3 nucleotide sequence: TGCAGCGCCTTTCAGGGATGGAACACTGAAGCTTTCTTT.

CDR3 residues: CATMDRGYNEQFF. The CDR3, as DNA: TGTGCCACCATGGACAGGGGCTACAATGAGCAGTTCTTC. The chain recombines TRBV15 with TRBJ2-1; 9 nucleotides line up with TRBD1. V lost 7 bases and J lost 3; bases outside the gene matches: 1. Germline V gene data show CDR1 as LNHNV and CDR2 as YYDKDF (reference sequence). CDR3 size: 13 residues.

The gene calls are TRBV3-1 (or the pseudogene TRBV3-2) and TRBJ1-3; the D is unclear. The CDR3 totals 16 residues. Germline CDR1 reads LGHDT; CDR2 reads YNNKEL (reference sequence). The V and J ends lost 0 bases and 0 bases respectively, with 9 bases between them. The CDR3 DNA follows: TGTGCCAGCAGCCAAGATTCCACCAGCTCTGGAAACACCATATATTTT. Residues: CASSQDSTSSGNTIYF.

The chain has TRBV5-1 and TRBJ1-2, with 7 bases aligning to TRBD1. This CDR3 is 17 amino acids long. V gave up 0 bases and J gave up 0 bases; unmatched junction bases: 8. Germline lookup yields CDR1 SGHRS and CDR2 YFSETQ. CDR3 nucleotide sequence: TGCGCCAGCAGCTTGGAACAGGGGCGCATATCTAACTATGGCTACACCTTC. Translation gives CASSLEQGRISNYGYTF.

The V call is TRBV15, the J call TRBJ2-7, with TRBD1 identical over 8 bases. The CDR3 is made up of 15 amino acids. Germline V lookup: CDR1 LNHNV, CDR2 YYDKDF (reference sequence). Trimming cost V 0 bases and J 2 bases; bases outside gene matches: 3. CDR3 nucleotides: TGTGCCACCAGCAGAGACAGGGGGCCCACCTACGAGCAGTACTTC. Protein sequence: CATSRDRGPTYEQYF. Full variable domain (missing parts from reference TRBV15 and TRBJ2-7): DAMVIQNPRYQVTQFGKPVTLSCSQTLNHNVMYWYQQKSSQAPKLLFHYYDKDFNNEADTPDNFQSRRPNTSFCFLDIRSPGLGDTAMYLCATSRDRGPTYEQYFGPGTRLTVT.

The chain has TRBV7-3 and TRBJ1-6, with 7 positions matching TRBD1. The trim removed 2 bases at V and 5 bases at J, leaving 3 bases unmatched. Germline V gives CDR1 SGHTA, CDR2 FQGTGA. The CDR3 sequence is 15 residues long. The chain's CDR3 is CASSLQGQNNSPLHF. CDR3 nucleotides: TGTGCCAGCAGCTTACAGGGACAGAATAATTCACCCCTCCACTTT.

The chain links TRBV3-1 (or the pseudogene TRBV3-2) to TRBJ1-1; weak D call: TRBD1 (5 bases). V gave up 2 bases and J gave up 3 bases, with 10 bases separating them. The CDR3 runs to 14 residues. Germline V gene data show CDR1 as LGHDT and CDR2 as YNNKEL (reference sequence). The CDR3 region is CASSQPREDTEAFF. CDR3 sequence (DNA): TGTGCCAGCAGCCAACCCAGGGAGGACACTGAAGCTTTCTTT.

The genes are TRBV19 and TRBJ1-5; no firm D call. V gave up 7 bases and J gave up 1 base, with 14 bases separating them. CDR1 is LNHDA, CDR2 SQIVND, per germline (reference sequence). The CDR3 is 15 amino acids. This chain's CDR3 is CASTAHHLSNQPQHF. Written as DNA, the CDR3 is TGTGCCAGTACCGCCCACCACTTGAGCAATCAGCCCCAGCATTTT. The whole variable domain, filled in from reference TRBV19 and TRBJ1-5, reads DGGITQSPKYLFRKEGQNVTLSCEQNLNHDAMYWYRQDPGQGLRLIYYSQIVNDFQKGDIAEGYSVSREKKESFPLTVTSAQKNPTAFYLCASTAHHLSNQPQHFGDGTRLSIL.

The chain carries TRBV5-6 and TRBJ1-4; D gene ambiguous. V dropped 1 base and J dropped 7 bases, with 14 bases sitting between them. Germline V CDR1 and CDR2: SGHDT, YYEEEE. CDR3 length equals 15 residues. The CDR3 sequence is CASSLWVYSGEKLFF. In DNA form, the CDR3 reads TGTGCCAGCAGCTTGTGGGTTTATTCGGGTGAAAAACTGTTTTTT.

This sequence joins TRBV7-9 and TRBJ2-5; possible D gene TRBD1, 5 bases. The CDR3 spans 14 residues. V was pared by 5 bases and J by 4 bases, with 14 bases between. CDR1 is SEHNR, CDR2 FQNEAQ, per germline (reference sequence). The CDR3 spells CASSDLRGGETQYF. In DNA form, the CDR3 reads TGTGCCAGCAGCGACTTAAGGGGCGGAGAGACCCAGTACTTC.

In DNA, the CDR3 is TGTGCCAGCAGCATACAGGGATCCGGGGCCAACGTCCTGACTTTC. This encodes CASSIQGSGANVLTF. This rearrangement joins TRBV5-8 to TRBJ2-6; possible D gene TRBD1, 6 bases. Germline CDR1 is SGHTS and CDR2 is YDEGEE. The CDR3 is 15 amino acids. Trimming took 4 bases from V and 4 from J, leaving 12 bases between them.